This entry lists 12 T cell receptor beta chains sequenced from one sample in a study of spatial heterogeneity in lung cancer. Findings and limits, study-wide: Tracking of tumor mutation counts was seen in expanded intratumoral alpha and beta TCR counts.

No antigen is known for these receptors. MiXCR, applied by TCRdb to the 5' RACE reads, yields one record per CDR3 protein. The table includes about 9,800 distinct CDR3 sequences, about 6% detected once. Time point denoted: sample taken at primary tumor resection. The sample in question was lung tumor tissue, obtained at surgery. The receptors come from a male donor with early-stage non-small cell lung cancer.

The sample holds many counts of this clonotype. This rearrangement joins TRBV7-9 to TRBJ1-4; TRBD1 matches at 7 bases. In germline, CDR1 is SEHNR, CDR2 FQNEAQ (reference sequence). CDR3 length equals 16 residues. The J segment lost 7 bases and the V segment lost 5 bases, leaving 13 bases of the junction unmatched. CDR3 protein: CASSPQRGRGGEKLFF. CDR3 nucleotides: TGTGCCAGCAGCCCCCAGAGGGGGCGAGGGGGTGAAAAACTGTTTTTT.

This clonotype occurred many times. The CDR3 DNA reads as TGTGCCATCAGTAGCAGGGATGGGACAGAAGACACTGAAGCTTTCTTT. This codes for CAISSRDGTEDTEAFF. The genes are TRBV10-3 and TRBJ1-1; TRBD1 agrees at 7 bases. Germline V gene sequence: CDR1 ENHRY, CDR2 SYGVKD. The junction had 12 bases not matched to a gene; V was cut back by 5 bases and J by 3 bases. This CDR3 has 16 residues.

This clonotype was counted many times. The chain combines TRBV24-1 with TRBJ2-3; 9 nucleotides align to TRBD1. The CDR3 has 16 amino acids. The V gene's germline CDR1 is KGHDR and CDR2 SFDVKD. Germline trimming cut 4 bases from V and 5 bases from J; bases unmatched to any gene: 9. The CDR3, as DNA: TGTGCCACCAGTGACCTTGGGACAGGGATAGGAGATACGCAGTATTTT. Residues: CATSDLGTGIGDTQYF.

This clonotype rates as medium-sized (0.01 to 0.1%). This chain joins TRBV27 and TRBJ1-1, with 9 bases identical to TRBD1. V lost 6 bases to trimming and J lost 6 bases; unmatched junction nucleotides: 11. This CDR3 spans 15 amino acids. Germline values: CDR1 MNHEY, CDR2 SMNVEV (reference sequence). CDR3: CASSMTGTGRSEAFF. Written as DNA, the CDR3 is TGTGCCAGCAGCATGACCGGGACAGGGCGCTCTGAAGCTTTCTTT.

In its sample, this clonotype was seen many times. The CDR3 loop reads CASSVNHANTGELFF. The CDR3 nucleotides are TGTGCCAGCAGTGTAAACCATGCGAACACCGGGGAGCTGTTTTTT. The rearrangement links TRBV2 to TRBJ2-2; D remains ambiguous. The germline V and J ends were trimmed by 4 bases and 0 bases, with 9 bases remaining between them. This CDR3 region has 15 residues. The germline V gene encodes CDR1 SNHLY and CDR2 FYNNEI.

This clonotype was recorded many times. The chain employs TRBV10-2 and TRBJ1-6; no clear D gene. The CDR3 is made up of 15 amino acids. The germline V gene encodes CDR1 WSHSY and CDR2 SAAADI. The V end was cut by 3 bases, the J end by 1 base, with 7 bases between. The CDR3: CASSDGRSYNSPLHF. The CDR3 DNA sequence: TGCGCCAGCAGTGATGGGCGGTCCTATAATTCACCCCTCCACTTT.

This clonotype was counted at least ten times. V is TRBV27 and J is TRBJ1-4; 9 positions agree with TRBD1. The germline CDR1 and CDR2 sequences are MNHEY and SMNVEV (reference sequence). The CDR3 loop spans 16 amino acids. Trimming took 1 base from V and 8 from J; bases not matched to a gene: 8. The CDR3 DNA reads TGTGCCAGCAGTTTATGGTCTGGGACAGGGCGGGAAAAACTGTTTTTT. Translating gives CASSLWSGTGREKLFF.

This clonotype was picked up many times. The rearrangement joins TRBV20-1 to TRBJ2-1; D might be TRBD1 or TRBD2, each matching 5 bases. With 5 bases removed from V and 6 bases from J, the gap between germline ends came to 14 bases. Per germline, CDR1 DFQATT and CDR2 SNEGSKA (reference sequence). The CDR3 has 13 residues. This chain's CDR3 is CSAHHGDGNEQFF. The CDR3, as DNA: TGCAGTGCTCACCACGGGGACGGCAATGAGCAGTTCTTC.

The sample holds many counts of this clonotype. V is TRBV5-1 and J is TRBJ2-7, with 7 bases fitting TRBD1. The CDR3 covers 13 residues. V gave up 0 bases and J gave up 6 bases; unmatched junction bases: 3. CDR1 and CDR2 from the germline V gene are SGHRS and YFSETQ. The CDR3 loop is CASSLGQGGEQYV. CDR3 nucleotide sequence: TGCGCCAGCAGCTTGGGACAGGGCGGCGAGCAGTACGTC.

This clonotype was seen repeatedly, ten times or more. The V gene is TRBV7-2, the J gene TRBJ2-6; D perhaps matches TRBD2 (5 bases). This CDR3 contains 17 residues. Trimming left V 0 bases short and J 0 bases short, with 9 bases between. Per germline, CDR1 SGHTA and CDR2 FQGNSA. CDR3 in DNA: TGTGCCAGCAGCTTAGCACGGGGTGGCTCTGGGGCCAACGTCCTGACTTTC. Translating gives CASSLARGGSGANVLTF.

In its sample, this clonotype is medium-sized. The V gene is TRBV20-1, the J gene TRBJ2-1; TRBD2 agrees at 13 bases. This CDR3 has 14 residues. Looked up from germline, CDR1 is DFQATT and CDR2 is SNEGSKA (reference sequence). Germline trimming cut 5 bases from V and 7 bases from J; bases unmatched to any gene: 5. CDR3 nucleotide sequence: TGCAGTGCTGCACTAGCGGGAGGGTTAAATGAGCAGTTCTTC. Amino acid sequence: CSAALAGGLNEQFF.

This clonotype ranks as medium-sized. The V gene is TRBV12-3 or TRBV12-4, the J gene TRBJ1-1, with no clear D. Trimming cost V 2 bases and J 5 bases, with 18 bases left between them. This CDR3 is built from 16 residues. The CDR3 loop is CASSLIGFGSGTEAFF. The CDR3 DNA reads as TGTGCCAGCAGTTTAATCGGGTTCGGGTCGGGAACTGAAGCTTTCTTT.